These 6 T cell receptor beta chains were all obtained from the same sample, sequenced in a study of siplizumab effects on memory and regulatory T cells (dated by TCRdb to about 2019). The library was produced with the immunoSEQ multiplex PCR assay. The table was pulled from immuneACCESS by TCRdb, which kept in-frame rearrangements only. Such tables lose some clones; where checked, under half of the loss comes from unresolved V genes, and the rest has no known cause. A total of about 120,000 clones appear in this sample, roughly 93% of them only once. The top ten clones comprise 0.16% of the sample. Sequences were obtained from non-Treg CD4+ T cells sorted from blood. The cell subset or site label, as the study defines it: FACS-sorted unstimulated CD4+ non-regulatory T cells. These receptors came from a human donor in good health.

The table lists this clone with a count of one. The chain joins TRBV4-1 to TRBJ2-1; D tentatively reads TRBD1 or TRBD2 (5 bases each). Germline-derived CDR1 and CDR2 are MGHRA and YSYEKL. Trimming cost V 5 bases and J 6 bases, with 17 bases left between them. CDR3 length: 15 residues. This CDR3 is CASSAPEKRGNEQFF. For the CDR3, the DNA is TGCGCCAGCAGCGCTCCAGAAAAGAGGGGCAATGAGCAGTTCTTC.

The chain links TRBV6-5 to TRBJ2-3; possibly TRBD2 for D (7 bases). This CDR3 has 13 residues. Germline V CDR1 and CDR2: MNHEY, SVGAGI. Deletions cut 8 bases from V and 4 bases from J, with 13 bases between. The CDR3 DNA reads TGTGCCAGCCGACTAGGGGGGGCAGATACGCAGTATTTT. This gives the protein CASRLGGADTQYF.

This sequence joins TRBV30 and TRBJ2-3; 8 positions agree with TRBD2. After removal of 5 bases from V and 5 bases from J, the junction contained 3 bases not matched to a gene. Germline loops: CDR1 GTSNPN, CDR2 SVGIG (reference sequence). The CDR3 is made up of 12 amino acids. The CDR3, as DNA: TGTGCCTGGTATCGGGGGGGAGATACGCAGTATTTT. Translated: CAWYRGGDTQYF.

The chain is built from TRBV6-6 and TRBJ1-2; 8 positions match TRBD1. Germline CDR1 is MNHNY and CDR2 is SVGAGI (reference sequence). The ends lost 5 bases at V and 7 bases at J; junction bases unmatched: 6. This CDR3 has 13 residues. The chain's CDR3 is CASSGGQGSGYTF. The DNA for the CDR3 is TGTGCCAGCAGTGGAGGACAGGGATCTGGCTACACCTTC.

This sequence joins TRBV15 and TRBJ1-2; 12 nucleotides match TRBD1. The CDR3 contains 21 residues. Per the germline V gene, CDR1 is LNHNV and CDR2 is YYDKDF (reference sequence). Losses at the gene ends were 1 base for V and 0 bases for J; bases not matched to a gene: 15. The CDR3 loop is CATSRARPGTGGFDANYGYTF. The CDR3 DNA follows: TGTGCCACCAGCAGAGCCCGACCAGGGACAGGGGGCTTTGATGCTAACTATGGCTACACCTTC.

The chain couples TRBV7-2 to TRBJ2-4; D remains unclear. The germline CDR1 and CDR2 sequences are SGHTA and FQGNSA. The germline V and J ends were trimmed by 4 bases and 12 bases, with 13 bases remaining between them. CDR3 length equals 12 residues. CDR3 coding DNA: TGTGCCAGCAGCTCCTTCGGCGGAGATCAGTACTTC. This gives the protein CASSSFGGDQYF.